This T cell receptor beta chain was retrieved from a study of T cell clonality in common variable immunodeficiency (dated by TCRdb to between 2014 and 2016). With respect to this clone: Its antigen remains undetermined. The DNA ends 3 residues before the CDR3 does, and the rest of the CDR3 is filled in from the germline J gene.

Standard criteria were used to diagnose CVID, namely serum IgG, IgA and/or IgM reduced below the normal range together with specific antibody deficiency. A total of 44 subjects (approximately 15 female and roughly 30 male; age range roughly 9 to 70 years, mean age about 40) were included in the CVID group. Both CVID patients and healthy controls were predominantly of Caucasian heritage. At the time of study participation, every CVID subject had been on replacement immunoglobulin therapy for at least one year. At blood collection, none of the CVID subjects was ill or on immunomodulatory or immunosuppressive medication. Heparinized peripheral whole blood samples of about 5 to 9 ml were collected from each donor. Genomic DNA from adults with common variable immune deficiency (CVID) and from healthy adult controls was used for sequencing of TCRbeta CDR3 repertoires. Diluted blood was density-centrifuged over Hypaque 1077 or Ficoll-Paque to isolate peripheral blood mononuclear cells. Genomic DNA was obtained from unsorted mononuclear cells using either Qiagen column purification or a centrifugation-based method.

For sequencing input, CVID and control samples contributed equivalent amounts of genomic DNA. For every sample, a 60 bp segment covering the rearranged TCRbeta CDR3 region was amplified and then sequenced. The immunoSEQ assay, a bias-corrected multiplex PCR combined with high-throughput sequencing, was used to amplify TCRbeta. The paper's data handling went like this. Every unique nucleotide sequence counted as a clone and was annotated with V, D and J genes, copy number and frequency. Sequences were labeled productive if in frame, and non-productive if out of frame or containing stop codons. As previously described, Shannon's entropy was used to calculate clonality. Mean CDR3 Kyte-Doolittle hydropathy was derived from the predicted amino acid sequences of productive clones. Using the R hclust function, scaled V gene usage was clustered hierarchically with Manhattan distance and complete linkage. Sharing of clones by CDR3 amino acid sequence was evaluated by resampling 12 repertoires per group over 100 rounds. The repertoires were searched for 70 published EBV-specific and fewer than 250 published CMV-specific TCRbeta sequences. Analysis left out two CVID samples that produced under 10,000 sequences, so 45 or so CVID repertoires remained. Imported from immuneACCESS, the table was reduced by TCRdb to in-frame sequences with V and J called. These copies leave out some clones; in studies compared against another copy, an unresolved V gene accounts for under half, and the cause of the remainder is not known. V, J and clone size were drawn from that table, and D and trimming were deduced from the DNA. For this sample, about 35,000 clones appear and none is a singleton. The biggest ten clones account for roughly 28% of the sample.

Per the germline V gene (reference sequence), LNHDA is the CDR1 and SQIVND is the CDR2. The CDR3 holds 18 amino acids from the cysteine to the phenylalanine. The 45 bases shown cover part of the CDR3, and their frame starts at base 1. V and J lose 2 bases and 4 bases, and a span of 23 bases separates them. Points the paper makes about the study in general: Correlations of repertoire features with clinical complications were constrained by heterogeneity among patients within the CVID cohort. Fewer deletions and N-nucleotide insertions were reportedly observed in CVID TCRbeta sequences, and highly modified clones with 13 or more V deletions were reportedly absent from CVID TCRbeta sequences. Increased TCRbeta clonality was found in CVID subjects compared with healthy controls (t-test p = 0.018), with the increase being most characteristic of about a third of subjects. Fewer TCRbeta clones were shared among CVID subjects than among healthy controls (p < 0.0001). According to the authors, finding the cause of the higher clonality in CVID would require sequencing the repertoires of T cell subpopulations. Despite equal DNA input, controls averaged approximately 84,000 unique sequences per sample versus around 30,000 in CVID samples.

The chain is encoded by TRBV19 joined to TRBJ1-2; the D gene assignment is ambiguous. Sequenced sample: peripheral blood mononuclear cells. The TCR originated in a human donor with common variable immunodeficiency. The CDR3 protein: CASSIPLSFAGGLYGYTF. The sequenced CDR3 bases are TGTGCCAGTAGTATACCCCTCTCGTTTGCGGGCGGCCTCTATGGC.